One sample yielded the 24 T cell receptor beta chains listed below, sequenced in a study of blood T cells in healthy people across ages. A second about 6 to 12 cycle PCR used barcoded and J-beta primers. TCRdb reanalysed the 5' RACE reads using MiXCR and keeps one entry per CDR3 protein. The data hold over 600,000 distinct CDR3 sequences, with about 56% observed a single time. Specimen: blood. These TCRs come from a man between 40 and 49 years old in good health.

CDR3 DNA: TGCAGCGTTGTGCGGACAGGGGTGGGGGAGCTGTTTTTT. Translating gives CSVVRTGVGELFF. V usage is TRBV29-1 and J usage is TRBJ2-2; 9 bases agree with TRBD1. Trimming at V came to 4 bases and at J to 8 bases, leaving 5 bases not matched to a gene. The germline gives CDR1 SQVTM, CDR2 ANQGSEA. There are 13 residues in the CDR3.

The J gene is TRBJ2-7, the V gene TRBV5-1; a possible D gene is TRBD2 (5 bases). The CDR3 runs 14 residues. The V gene's germline CDR1 is SGHRS and CDR2 YFSETQ. V dropped 5 bases and J dropped 2 bases, with 14 bases sitting between them. CDR3 coding DNA: TGCGCCAGCAGACTCGGGGTAGCGACCTACGAGCAGTACTTC. It specifies CASRLGVATYEQYF.

This sequence joins TRBV6-4 and TRBJ2-5; TRBD1 agrees at 7 bases. V trimming: 3 bases; J trimming: 11 bases; junction bases outside the gene matches: 12. The CDR3 totals 14 residues. The germline CDR1 and CDR2 sequences are MRHNA and SNTAGT. The CDR3: CASSEAQGRNEQYF. The CDR3, as DNA: TGTGCCAGCAGTGAGGCACAGGGGCGAAATGAGCAGTACTTC.

The V gene is TRBV7-2, the J gene TRBJ2-7; D remains unclear. Germline loops: CDR1 SGHTA, CDR2 FQGNSA. This CDR3 is built from 14 residues. V lost 4 bases to trimming and J lost 0 bases, with 10 bases between them. In nucleotides, the CDR3 is TGTGCCAGCAGCTCGGGTGGGAACTCCTACGAGCAGTACTTC. Protein: CASSSGGNSYEQYF.

This rearrangement joins TRBV29-1 to TRBJ2-1; D is perhaps TRBD2 (7 bases). Germline CDR1 SQVTM, CDR2 ANQGSEA. V lost 0 bases, J lost 5 bases, and 14 bases lay in between. The CDR3 contains 15 residues. In DNA, the CDR3 is TGCAGCGTTGAAGAGGGGGCCGGGACTAACAATGAGCAGTTCTTC. Translated, it gives CSVEEGAGTNNEQFF.

The J gene is TRBJ2-7, the V gene TRBV6-1, with 7 bases identical to TRBD1. CDR3 size: 14 residues. Losses at the gene ends were 4 bases for V and 3 bases for J; bases not matched to a gene: 6. Germline loops: CDR1 MNHNS, CDR2 SASEGT. Here the CDR3 reads CASSVLRQGYEQYF. The CDR3 DNA sequence: TGTGCCAGCAGTGTCCTTAGACAGGGCTACGAGCAGTACTTC.

This clonotype was picked up a small number of times. The V gene is TRBV29-1, the J gene TRBJ2-5, with 9 bases matching TRBD2. Germline lookup yields CDR1 SQVTM and CDR2 ANQGSEA. With V trimmed by 6 bases and J by 2 bases, 10 bases remained unmatched. This CDR3 is 15 amino acids long. The CDR3 DNA is TGCAGCGTCCGGTGGGCTAGCGGGGAACAAGAGACCCAGTACTTC. Protein: CSVRWASGEQETQYF.

This clonotype was counted between two and nine times. The chain is built from TRBV29-1 and TRBJ1-5; D possibly corresponds to TRBD1 (6 bases). Between the trimmed V and J ends, which lost 4 bases and 6 bases, there was a span of 10 bases. The length of the CDR3 is 12 residues. Germline CDR1 and CDR2: SQVTM and ANQGSEA. The CDR3 region is CSVAEGGQPQHF. CDR3 nucleotides: TGCAGCGTTGCCGAGGGGGGTCAGCCCCAGCATTTT.

The gene calls are TRBV11-1 and TRBJ2-7; D is possibly TRBD1 (7 bases). Germline CDR1 and CDR2: SGHAT and FQDESV (reference sequence). This CDR3 has 21 amino acids. The germline V and J ends were trimmed by 2 bases and 4 bases, with 33 bases remaining between them. The CDR3: CASSLKVPSRGVSRSIYEQYF. The CDR3 DNA is TGTGCCAGCAGCTTAAAGGTGCCCTCCAGGGGGGTTAGTCGCTCCATATACGAGCAGTACTTC.

This clonotype was observed a few times. The gene calls are TRBV27 and TRBJ2-3; 7 nucleotides line up with TRBD1. Germline CDR1 MNHEY, CDR2 SMNVEV (reference sequence). This CDR3 has 14 amino acids. The junction had 5 bases not matched to a gene; V was cut back by 3 bases and J by 5 bases. The DNA for the CDR3 is TGTGCCAGCAGTTTTGGGGACAGCCGAGATACGCAGTATTTT. This codes for CASSFGDSRDTQYF.

This clonotype was seen only once. The J gene is TRBJ1-1, the V gene TRBV6-5; 8 positions match TRBD1. The V gene's germline CDR1 is MNHEY and CDR2 SVGAGI. This CDR3 has 16 residues. The junction had 8 bases not matched to a gene; V was cut back by 1 base and J by 4 bases. CDR3 DNA: TGTGCCAGCAGTTACTATTCCTCCAGGGGGCCCACTGAAGCTTTCTTT. Its protein product is CASSYYSSRGPTEAFF.

V and J are TRBV20-1 and TRBJ2-7, with D maybe TRBD1 (7 bases). V was clipped by 3 bases and J by 3 bases, with 15 bases between them. Germline V CDR1 and CDR2: DFQATT, SNEGSKA (reference sequence). The CDR3 spans 14 residues. CDR3 region: CSASGQGGYYEQYF. The CDR3 DNA sequence: TGCAGTGCTAGCGGGCAGGGGGGCTACTACGAGCAGTACTTC.

Notes on this clonotype: Its ends do not fully match the called genes, so a read error is possible. The chain employs TRBV29-1 and TRBJ2-5, with 8 bases identical to TRBD2. This CDR3 has 15 amino acids. CDR1 and CDR2 from the germline V gene are SQVTM and ANQGSEA. The CDR3 here is CGVGTGGGLQETQYF. DNA for the CDR3: TGCGGCGTGGGAACCGGGGGGGGCCTTCAAGAGACCCAGTACTTC.

This chain links TRBV7-6 with TRBJ1-5; the D is unclear. Per germline, CDR1 SGHVS and CDR2 FNYEAQ. The CDR3 sequence is 15 residues long. V shed 2 bases and J shed 0 bases, with 8 bases lying between them. Here the CDR3 reads CASSLTENSNQPQHF. The CDR3, as DNA: TGTGCCAGCAGCTTAACAGAAAATAGCAATCAGCCCCAGCATTTT.

The chain carries TRBV4-2 and TRBJ1-4; D gene unclear. The V end was cut by 0 bases, the J end by 4 bases, with 9 bases between. CDR1 and CDR2 (germline): LGHNA, YNFKEQ. This CDR3 comprises 15 residues. The CDR3 spells CASSQDLGDNEKLFF. CDR3 sequence (DNA): TGTGCCAGCAGCCAAGATTTAGGAGATAATGAAAAACTGTTTTTT.

This clonotype was detected many times. J is TRBJ2-3 and V is TRBV20-1, with D possibly being TRBD1 or TRBD2 (5 bases each). This CDR3 has 16 amino acids. Trimming took off 0 bases at V and 1 base at J, with 14 bases between the two ends. Per germline, CDR1 DFQATT and CDR2 SNEGSKA (reference sequence). CDR3 sequence (DNA): TGCAGTGCTAGAGATATGGACCGAGGGGGCACAGATACGCAGTATTTT. Encoded protein: CSARDMDRGGTDTQYF.

The V call is TRBV20-1, the J call TRBJ2-7; 7 bases align to TRBD2. Germline trimming cut 4 bases from V and 5 bases from J; bases unmatched to any gene: 11. Per the germline V gene, CDR1 is DFQATT and CDR2 is SNEGSKA (reference sequence). The CDR3 has 14 amino acids. CDR3 nucleotides: TGCAGTGCTAAGACCAGCGGGACTCCCGACGAGCAGTACTTC. It encodes CSAKTSGTPDEQYF.

This chain uses TRBV28 with TRBJ1-2; D is perhaps TRBD1 (5 bases). Between the trimmed V and J ends, which lost 5 bases and 3 bases, there was a span of 16 bases. CDR3 length: 15 residues. Germline CDR1 MDHEN, CDR2 SYDVKM. CDR3 bases: TGTGCCAGCAGTGACGCCGGGACGCGGGACTATGGCTACACCTTC. Amino acid sequence: CASSDAGTRDYGYTF.

The rearrangement uses TRBV9 and TRBJ2-1, with 9 bases that match TRBD2. The trim removed 0 bases at V and 3 bases at J, leaving 4 bases unmatched. Germline assignment: CDR1 SGDLS and CDR2 YYNGEE. This CDR3 has 16 amino acids. DNA of the CDR3: TGTGCCAGCAGCGTAGCAGGCGGGGGGGGCTACAATGAGCAGTTCTTC. Its translation is CASSVAGGGGYNEQFF.

The gene calls are TRBV7-6 and TRBJ1-4; D gene ambiguous. The CDR3 is made up of 17 amino acids. V was trimmed by 1 base and J by 1 base, leaving 13 bases between them. Germline V gene data show CDR1 as SGHVS and CDR2 as FNYEAQ. CDR3 protein: CASSLVGSWGTNEKLFF. CDR3 DNA: TGTGCCAGCAGCTTAGTAGGCAGTTGGGGAACTAATGAAAAACTGTTTTTT.

This clonotype has only a few counts. The genes are TRBV4-3 and TRBJ2-7; TRBD2 matches at 7 bases. The junction had 10 bases not matched to a gene; V was cut back by 1 base and J by 4 bases. CDR1 is LGHNA and CDR2 is YSLEER in the germline V gene. This CDR3 has 16 residues. The CDR3 sequence: CASSQGVWEGPYEQYF. CDR3 nucleotides: TGCGCCAGCAGCCAAGGAGTTTGGGAGGGCCCATACGAGCAGTACTTC.

The J gene is TRBJ2-1, the V gene TRBV21-1; TRBD2 is the table's D call, not checked against the DNA. TRBV21-1 is listed as a pseudogene. The CDR3 is made up of 18 amino acids. CDR3 nucleotide sequence: TGTGCCACGTGTTACACTAGCGGGAGAACCTCAAGGTACAATGAGCAGTTCTTC. Residues: CATCYTSGRTSRYNEQFF.

This clonotype was detected a few times. V usage is TRBV7-8 and J usage is TRBJ2-5, with 9 positions matching TRBD1. V dropped 4 bases and J dropped 2; count of bases not matched to a gene: 5. Per the germline V gene, CDR1 is SGHVS and CDR2 is FQNEAQ. The CDR3 is made up of 15 amino acids. The CDR3 region has the DNA TGTGCCAGCAGCTCATGGACAGGGGATCAAGAGACCCAGTACTTC. Its protein product is CASSSWTGDQETQYF.

The rearrangement joins TRBV4-1 to TRBJ1-2; D not certain. The germline V gene encodes CDR1 MGHRA and CDR2 YSYEKL. V was pared by 0 bases and J by 6 bases, with 14 bases between. The CDR3 consists of 15 residues. The CDR3 here is CASSQDDRRGNGYTF. For the CDR3, the DNA is TGCGCCAGCAGCCAAGACGATCGACGGGGTAATGGCTACACCTTC.